Below are 2 T cell receptor beta chains sequenced from a single sample in a study of T cell repertoires in cytomegalovirus infection. TCRdb re-analysed the reads in MiXCR, keeping a single row per CDR3 protein. The sample carries 150,000 to 180,000 distinct CDR3 sequences, around a quarter recorded once. Sequenced material: PBMCs. The receptor set was obtained from a human donor in good health (CMV status not recorded). Some clones in this sample may be carry-over from other donors' samples.

This clonotype was observed a few times. This chain links TRBV14 with TRBJ2-1; D not resolved. Germline CDR1 is SGHDN and CDR2 is FVKESK. CDR3 length: 12 amino acids. The germline V and J ends were trimmed by 1 base and 8 bases, with 6 bases remaining between them. CDR3 in amino acids: CASSQVGYEQFF. The CDR3 nucleotides read TGTGCCAGCAGCCAAGTTGGGTATGAGCAGTTCTTC. The whole variable domain, filled in from reference TRBV14 and TRBJ2-1, reads EAGVTQFPSHSVIEKGQTVTLRCDPISGHDNLYWYRRVMGKEIKFLLHFVKESKQDESGMPNNRFLAERTGGTYSTLKVQPAELEDSGVYFCASSQVGYEQFFGPGTRLTVL.

V gene TRBV5-1 combines with J gene TRBJ2-1; 7 nucleotides agree with TRBD1. The CDR3 spans 14 residues. Germline V gene lookup returns CDR1 SGHRS and CDR2 YFSETQ. With V trimmed by 5 bases and J by 4 bases, 6 bases remained unmatched. CDR3 nucleotides: TGCGCCAGCAGTTATGGACAGGTTTACAATGAGCAGTTCTTC. This encodes CASSYGQVYNEQFF.